This TCR beta chain was captured by sequencing in a study of T-cell memory formation after mild COVID-19 (dated by TCRdb to the early 2020s). Some background on the complete study: TCR sequence clusters from the two donors were largely donor specific. In two donors, T-cell clones that expanded and contracted after mild COVID-19 were tracked by sequencing TCRalpha and TCRbeta repertoires over time. The cohort comprised two young, previously healthy adult volunteers, one female and one male.

Including cysteine and phenylalanine, the CDR3 has 12 amino acids. The entry retains the CDR3 DNA only, 36 bases that are in frame from base 1. Per the germline V gene, SGHRS is the CDR1 and YFSETQ is the CDR2. The V and J ends are trimmed by 4 bases and 8 bases, leaving 12 bases between them. Ficoll-Paque density gradient centrifugation was used to isolate PBMCs. About this clonotype itself: Its antigen is unknown. No much larger clone exists at a distance of one base, and base qualities are not known.

General study outcomes and caveats: Whether the second-wave clones peaking on day 37 were SARS-CoV-2 specific was not confirmed. Balanced CD4/CD8 phenotypes were observed for clones contracting from day 15 to 85, whereas a bias towards CD4+ was observed for a second wave of clones expanding from day 15 to 37. Contracting CD4+ clones turned up mainly in the CM and EM memory subsets, whereas EMRA was where CD8+ clones were enriched. Some responding clones were found in pre-infection memory, which suggests that pre-existing cross-reactive memory T cells took part in the SARS-CoV-2 response. The study covered only a couple of mild cases, and larger cohorts including severe cases with pre-infection samples were considered necessary.

TCRdb lists the instrument as Illumina NovaSeq 6000. Using 5'RACE with constant-segment primers, TCRalpha and TCRbeta cDNA libraries were constructed, with sample barcodes and unique molecular identifiers added in the process. RNA was extracted from every sample with Trizol reagent. Library amplification was performed in two PCR steps, and a second sample barcode and Illumina TruSeq adapters were introduced in the second step. Sequencing of libraries was performed on an Illumina NovaSeq with 2 x 150 bp paired-end reads. Per the authors' processing: The reads were demultiplexed and collapsed into UMI-guided consensus sequences using migec v1.2.7. Using mixcr v2.1.11, UMI consensuses were aligned to TRA and TRB V and J templates and then assembled into clonotypes. A clonotype was counted as expanded or contracted only if both edgeR and NoisET called the change significant, with noise models trained on biological replicates. For edgeR calls, the cutoffs were a false discovery rate-adjusted p below 0.01 and a log2 fold-change threshold of 1. PCA with hierarchical clustering of max-normalized trajectories of the 1000 most abundant clonotypes was used as exploratory dynamics analysis. Separately sequenced CD4+ and CD8+ repertoires were used to assign a CD4 or CD8 phenotype to each responding clone. The raw public data were reprocessed by TCRdb itself: fastp quality trimming at Q25, MiXCR clonotype calling, in-frame beta chains only. Rows matching on CDR3 protein sequence are summarized as one entry with the most common DNA and genes. The V and J calls shown here were made by TCRdb, not taken from the authors' results. The sample table contains a few hundred thousand distinct CDR3 sequences; only one count was recorded for around 27% of them. Of the sample, about 13% is held by the ten largest clones.

The specimen was PBMCs or a T cell subset sorted from them (not recorded which). This receptor was identified in an adult woman who had mild COVID-19 (a few samples of this study predate the infection). The sample titles of this study are shuffled in the database, so cell type and time point are left out; the donor was told from shared clones. The V and J genes are TRBV5-1 and TRBJ1-2; tentative D gene TRBD1, with 5 bases matching. The sequenced DNA is TGCGCCAGCAGCCCCGACGGGGGAGGCTACACCTTC. The translation is CASSPDGGGYTF.